Shown below are 23 T cell receptor beta chains from a single sample sequenced in a study of blood T cell repertoires in COVID-19. Data came from immunoSEQ multiplex PCR; TCRdb stores just in-frame clones and leaves some out. Here the sample spans 300,000 to 400,000 clones, 88% being singletons. Sequences were obtained from PBMCs or T cells enriched from blood (not recorded which). The receptors shown here come from a woman under 30 who had recovered from COVID-19.

V is TRBV10-2 and J is TRBJ2-1, with TRBD1 matching over 12 bases. Germline V lookup: CDR1 WSHSY, CDR2 SAAADI. Trimming cost V 6 bases and J 8 bases; bases outside gene matches: 8. The CDR3 totals 15 residues. In DNA form, the CDR3 reads TGCGCCAGCAGCCTCGGGACAGGGGGCGTCTATGAGCAGTTCTTC. Its translation is CASSLGTGGVYEQFF.

This chain links TRBV27 with TRBJ1-5; no reliable D call. V was clipped by 4 bases and J by 0 bases, with 7 bases between them. The CDR3 runs to 14 residues. From germline, CDR1 is MNHEY and CDR2 SMNVEV (reference sequence). CDR3 region: CASSSQYSNQPQHF. The CDR3 nucleotides read TGTGCCAGCAGTTCTCAGTATAGCAATCAGCCCCAGCATTTT.

The rearrangement links TRBV7-6 to TRBJ2-2; TRBD2 aligns across 13 bases. Unmatched junction bases numbered 8, after V lost 5 bases and J lost 2 bases. The CDR3 is 18 amino acids. CDR1 and CDR2 from the germline V gene are SGHVS and FNYEAQ. The CDR3 coding sequence is TGTGCCAGCAGCGACTGGACTAGCGGGGGTGCAAACACCGGGGAGCTGTTTTTT. This encodes CASSDWTSGGANTGELFF.

CDR3 nucleotides: TGTGCCAGCAGCCAAGATCATTTGGCGACCCAGTACTTC. Protein: CASSQDHLATQYF. V is TRBV3-1 (or the pseudogene TRBV3-2) and J is TRBJ2-5; D gene ambiguous. The ends were cut back, 0 bases at V and 7 bases at J, with 9 bases in the middle. The CDR3 extends over 13 amino acids. Germline CDR1 is LGHDT and CDR2 is YNNKEL (reference sequence).

The rearrangement joins TRBV5-1 to TRBJ1-1; a possible D gene is TRBD1 (6 bases). The CDR3 is 14 amino acids. Per germline, CDR1 SGHRS and CDR2 YFSETQ. Trimming pared 0 bases from V and 7 bases from J, leaving 13 bases between. The CDR3 DNA reads as TGCGCCAGCAGCTTGGCGCGGGGGGCGAGTGAAGCTTTCTTT. The encoded protein is CASSLARGASEAFF. Combining the CDR3 with reference TRBV5-1 and TRBJ1-1 gives the whole variable domain KAGVTQTPRYLIKTRGQQVTLSCSPISGHRSVSWYQQTPGQGLQFLFEYFSETQRNKGNFPGRFSGRQFSNSRSEMNVSTLELGDSALYLCASSLARGASEAFFGQGTRLTVV.

As DNA, the CDR3 is TGCGCCAGCCTTAACATGTCCTACGAGCAGTACTTC. Amino acids: CASLNMSYEQYF. This chain joins TRBV10-1 and TRBJ2-7; unclear D gene. Germline CDR1 is WNHNN and CDR2 is SYGVQD (reference sequence). The CDR3 is 12 amino acids. V was clipped by 8 bases and J by 1 base, with 9 bases between them.

The chain combines TRBV27 with TRBJ2-7, with D possibly being TRBD1 (5 bases). V dropped 2 bases and J dropped 3 bases, with 17 bases sitting between them. CDR3 length equals 16 residues. Germline V CDR1 and CDR2: MNHEY, SMNVEV (reference sequence). The CDR3, as DNA: TGTGCCAGCAGTTTACCCATTGGACACACACACTACGAGCAGTACTTC. This sequence encodes CASSLPIGHTHYEQYF.

This clone has more than one count but fewer than ten. J is TRBJ1-1 and V is TRBV30, with D possibly being TRBD1 (6 bases). The CDR3 sequence is 13 residues long. The germline CDR1 and CDR2 sequences are GTSNPN and SVGIG (reference sequence). The V end was cut by 5 bases, the J end by 3 bases, with 13 bases between. The CDR3 here is CAWGQGSDTEAFF. CDR3 bases: TGTGCCTGGGGCCAGGGGAGCGACACTGAAGCTTTCTTT.

The J gene is TRBJ1-3, the V gene TRBV7-9, with 8 bases fitting TRBD1. The CDR3 contains 16 residues. Germline lookup yields CDR1 SEHNR and CDR2 FQNEAQ (reference sequence). V dropped 3 bases and J dropped 4; count of bases not matched to a gene: 8. The CDR3 loop is CASSFNDRGNGNTIYF. CDR3 sequence (DNA): TGTGCCAGCAGCTTTAATGACAGGGGTAACGGAAACACCATATATTTT.

V gene TRBV11-2 combines with J gene TRBJ1-4; a possible D gene is TRBD1 (5 bases). Trimming stripped 3 bases from V and 1 base from J, with 15 bases between. Germline V CDR1 and CDR2: SGHAT, FQNNGV. The CDR3 spans 17 residues. The CDR3, as DNA: TGTGCCAGCAGCTTGGTGGGGGGGTTAGGAACTAATGAAAAACTGTTTTTT. Its protein is CASSLVGGLGTNEKLFF.

J is TRBJ1-5 and V is TRBV18; 10 bases align to TRBD1. The CDR3 has 15 amino acids. J gave up 6 bases and V 3 bases, and 5 bases lay outside the gene matches. CDR1 is KGHSH, CDR2 LQKENI, per germline. The CDR3 DNA reads as TGTGCCAGCTCACCCGCGGACAGGGGGGGTCAGCCCCAGCATTTT. It encodes CASSPADRGGQPQHF.

The CDR3 loop reads CASTLLAESGPLLSRQYF. CDR3 nucleotide sequence: TGCGCCAGCACCTTATTAGCGGAGAGCGGGCCCCTCCTAAGTCGGCAGTACTTC. The chain links TRBV23-1 to TRBJ2-7; perhaps TRBD2 as D (6 bases). TRBV23-1 is given ORF status, its function remaining uncertain. The CDR3 sequence is 18 residues long. Trimming removed 7 bases at V and 9 bases at J, with 34 bases between.

This clone has only one observation. The V gene is TRBV29-1, the J gene TRBJ2-7; possibly TRBD2 for D (5 bases). Germline V lookup: CDR1 SQVTM, CDR2 ANQGSEA. CDR3 length: 14 amino acids. V was pared by 6 bases and J by 7 bases, with 22 bases between. The CDR3 is CSVLSGLSGKEQYF. CDR3 nucleotide sequence: TGCAGCGTCTTGTCGGGGTTGTCAGGAAAGGAGCAGTACTTC.

This chain links TRBV5-1 with TRBJ1-4, with 7 bases fitting TRBD1. The length of the CDR3 is 14 residues. The V segment lost 2 bases and the J segment 8 bases; nucleotides outside the gene matches: 6. Germline V gene sequence: CDR1 SGHRS, CDR2 YFSETQ. CDR3 in DNA: TGCGCCAGCAGCTTCGGACAGGTCCCGGAAAAACTGTTTTTT. Protein: CASSFGQVPEKLFF.

In this sample, this clone turned up once. The chain carries TRBV19 and TRBJ1-6; a possible D gene is TRBD1 (6 bases). Germline CDR1 and CDR2: LNHDA and SQIVND (reference sequence). This CDR3 is 13 amino acids long. The V end was cut by 7 bases, the J end by 10 bases, with 14 bases between. The CDR3 nucleotides read TGTGCCAGTACTCCACAGGGCGGATCACCCCTCCACTTT. As protein: CASTPQGGSPLHF.

The count of this clone is one. The V and J genes are TRBV2 and TRBJ2-1; TRBD1 agrees at 7 bases. Per germline, CDR1 SNHLY and CDR2 FYNNEI. This CDR3 comprises 15 residues. V trimming: 2 bases; J trimming: 4 bases; junction bases outside the gene matches: 5. CDR3 bases: TGTGCCAGCAGTGAACGAGGGGGCGAGTACAATGAGCAGTTCTTC. Its protein product is CASSERGGEYNEQFF. Based on the CDR3 plus reference TRBV2 and TRBJ2-1, the full variable domain is EPEVTQTPSHQVTQMGQEVILRCVPISNHLYFYWYRQILGQKVEFLVSFYNNEISEKSEIFDDQFSVERPDGSNFTLKIRSTKLEDSAMYFCASSERGGEYNEQFFGPGTRLTVL.

This clone came up once. This chain joins TRBV10-3 and TRBJ1-1; 8 bases map to TRBD1. CDR3 length: 13 amino acids. From germline, CDR1 is ENHRY and CDR2 SYGVKD. The V and J ends lost 3 bases and 4 bases, in that order; junction bases with no gene match: 1. CDR3 in amino acids: CAISEDRGTEAFF. The CDR3 coding sequence is TGTGCCATCAGTGAAGACAGGGGCACTGAAGCTTTCTTT.

This clone was counted once. The CDR3 protein is CASSRPGTGVGRYGYTF. CDR3 DNA sequence: TGTGCCAGCAGCCGTCCCGGGACAGGGGTGGGGCGCTATGGCTACACCTTC. The chain recombines TRBV3-1 (or the pseudogene TRBV3-2) with TRBJ1-2, with 10 bases lining up with TRBD1. Germline-derived CDR1 and CDR2 are LGHDT and YNNKEL (reference sequence). This CDR3 spans 17 amino acids. J gave up 4 bases and V 4 bases, and 12 bases lay outside the gene matches.

In DNA, the CDR3 is TGTGCCAGCAGTCTAGCGGGGGGCTGGTCTAGCACAGATACGCAGTATTTT. It yields the protein CASSLAGGWSSTDTQYF. V is TRBV2 and J is TRBJ2-3, with TRBD2 matching over 11 bases. Germline CDR1 is SNHLY and CDR2 is FYNNEI. V gave up 5 bases and J gave up 0 bases; unmatched junction bases: 7. The CDR3 length is 17 residues.

To note about this clone: The same CDR3 can be traced to other DNA sequences in this sample. The chain combines TRBV19 with TRBJ2-7; TRBD2 matches 7 bases. The V gene's germline CDR1 is LNHDA and CDR2 SQIVND (reference sequence). V was clipped by 3 bases and J by 3 bases; unmatched bases: 2. CDR3 length equals 13 residues. This chain's CDR3 is CASSIGGGYEQYF. In DNA, the CDR3 is TGTGCCAGTAGTATTGGCGGGGGCTACGAGCAGTACTTC.

In its sample, this clone was seen once. This rearrangement joins TRBV11-1 to TRBJ2-1; D call uncertain. Trimming took 2 bases from V and 8 from J, leaving 4 bases between them. Germline V gene data show CDR1 as SGHAT and CDR2 as FQDESV (reference sequence). The CDR3 totals 11 residues. In nucleotides, the CDR3 is TGTGCCAGCAGCTTATCGTATGAGCAGTTCTTC. Amino acid sequence: CASSLSYEQFF.

V gene TRBV20-1 combines with J gene TRBJ1-1; TRBD1 is a possible D gene (5 bases). This CDR3 spans 11 amino acids. In germline, CDR1 is DFQATT, CDR2 SNEGSKA (reference sequence). V lost 3 bases to trimming and J lost 7 bases, with 9 bases between them. Here the CDR3 reads CSASPGLEAFF. CDR3 bases: TGCAGTGCTAGCCCGGGACTTGAAGCTTTCTTT.

The V and J genes are TRBV9 and TRBJ1-1, with D unresolved. The V and J ends lost 3 bases and 1 base respectively, with 19 bases between them. Germline V CDR1 and CDR2: SGDLS, YYNGEE. The CDR3 runs 17 residues. The CDR3 DNA reads as TGTGCCAGCAGCGGTAGGTTCGGGGTAGTTGGGAACACTGAAGCTTTCTTT. It is translated as CASSGRFGVVGNTEAFF.